The 22 T cell receptor beta chains given below trace back to one sample, sequenced in a study of blood T cell repertoires in COVID-19. Produced via immunoSEQ multiplex PCR; TCRdb's table is partial and in-frame only. Among approximately 330,000 clones listed, roughly 87% were seen once. The specimen was peripheral blood. These receptors originate from a man between 25 and 39 years old with COVID-19, enrolled during active disease.

The J gene is TRBJ1-1, the V gene TRBV6-5, with D tentatively TRBD1 (5 bases). CDR3 size: 15 residues. V lost 7 bases and J 3 bases, leaving 18 bases between the germline ends. Per the germline V gene, CDR1 is MNHEY and CDR2 is SVGAGI. CDR3 sequence: CASTTNGGIDTEAFF. The CDR3 bases are TGTGCCAGCACCACAAACGGGGGGATAGACACTGAAGCTTTCTTT.

The rearrangement uses TRBV6-7 and TRBJ2-7; the match to TRBD2 covers 12 bases. TRBV6-7 has ORF status, its function being uncertain. The CDR3 totals 18 residues. The V segment lost 0 bases and the J segment 3 bases; nucleotides outside the gene matches: 9. CDR3 sequence (DNA): TGTGCCAGCAGTTACTCAAGGACTAGCGGGGAGAGCGACTACGAGCAGTACTTC. This gives the protein CASSYSRTSGESDYEQYF.

This chain connects TRBV6-5 to TRBJ1-6; 7 positions agree with TRBD1. J lost 5 bases, V lost 6 bases, and 7 bases had no gene match. The CDR3 has 15 residues. CDR1 MNHEY and CDR2 SVGAGI come from the germline V gene. CDR3 sequence reads: CASRRGQGNNSPLHF. The CDR3 nucleotides read TGTGCCAGCAGGAGGGGGCAGGGGAATAATTCACCCCTCCACTTT.

The chain links TRBV11-3 to TRBJ2-1; D might be TRBD2 (5 bases). This CDR3 region has 16 residues. Germline V gives CDR1 SGHNT, CDR2 YENEEA. Trimming took off 1 base at V and 3 bases at J, with 13 bases between the two ends. CDR3 loop: CASSLGTWESYNEQFF. The DNA for the CDR3 is TGTGCCAGCAGCTTAGGTACGTGGGAGAGCTACAATGAGCAGTTCTTC.

The V call is TRBV28, the J call TRBJ2-5, with D hard to call. The CDR3 consists of 18 residues. Per the germline V gene, CDR1 is MDHEN and CDR2 is SYDVKM. The V gene lost 3 bases and the J gene lost 2 bases, with 22 bases spanning the gap. As DNA, the CDR3 is TGTGCCAGCAGTTTTTCTTGGTTAGCCTTCCCAACACAAGAGACCCAGTACTTC. Protein sequence: CASSFSWLAFPTQETQYF.

V and J are TRBV9 and TRBJ2-1; 8 bases line up with TRBD1. This CDR3 spans 13 amino acids. Germline V CDR1 and CDR2: SGDLS, YYNGEE. Trimming removed 8 bases from V and 5 bases from J; junction bases left unmatched: 6. The CDR3 spells CASSDRAHNEQFF. The DNA for the CDR3 is TGTGCCAGTTCGGACAGGGCCCACAATGAGCAGTTCTTC.

J is TRBJ1-4 and V is TRBV5-6; no clear D gene. This CDR3 has 15 amino acids. The V and J ends lost 0 bases and 6 bases respectively, with 12 bases between them. CDR1 is SGHDT and CDR2 is YYEEEE in the germline V gene. DNA for the CDR3: TGTGCCAGCAGCTTGGGAACCGGTCTCGATGAAAAACTGTTTTTT. Encoded protein: CASSLGTGLDEKLFF.

This clone was observed a handful of times. This chain uses TRBV27 with TRBJ1-4; possibly TRBD1 for D (6 bases). The CDR3 totals 13 residues. Germline-derived CDR1 and CDR2 are MNHEY and SMNVEV (reference sequence). V lost 4 bases and J lost 8, with 11 bases in between. CDR3 amino acids: CASSSPGHEKLFF. The CDR3 DNA is TGTGCCAGCAGTTCCCCGGGACACGAAAAACTGTTTTTT.

The CDR3 loop is CASSGAGELFF. CDR3 DNA: TGTGCCAGCTCGGGTGCCGGGGAGCTGTTTTTT. V usage is TRBV3-1 (or the pseudogene TRBV3-2) and J usage is TRBJ2-2, with D hard to call. The germline V gene has CDR1 LGHDT and CDR2 YNNKEL (reference sequence). The CDR3 spans 11 residues. V lost 8 bases to trimming and J lost 6 bases, with 7 bases between them.

The genes are TRBV4-2 and TRBJ1-4; 12 bases line up with TRBD1. The CDR3 runs 18 residues. After removal of 1 base from V and 4 bases from J, the junction contained 7 bases not matched to a gene. The germline V gene has CDR1 LGHNA and CDR2 YNFKEQ. The CDR3 DNA reads as TGTGCCAGCAGCCAAGGGGTGGGACAGGGGGCTGGTAATGAAAAACTGTTTTTT. This gives the protein CASSQGVGQGAGNEKLFF.

As concerns this clone: A read error may account for a junction end that differs from germline. The CDR3 sequence is CAISESRQEEIF. The CDR3 DNA reads TGTGCCATCAGTGAGTCGCGGCAGGAGGAGATCTTC. The chain joins TRBV10-3 to TRBJ2-1; possibly TRBD2 for D (5 bases). Germline V lookup: CDR1 ENHRY, CDR2 SYGVKD. The CDR3 is 12 amino acids.

V is TRBV7-2 and J is TRBJ2-3, with a possible D match to TRBD1 (5 bases). Germline lookup yields CDR1 SGHTA and CDR2 FQGNSA. V lost 0 bases, J lost 5 bases, and 12 bases lay in between. This CDR3 has 15 residues. The CDR3 sequence: CASSLAEGAVDTQYF. As DNA, the CDR3 is TGTGCCAGCAGCTTAGCGGAAGGGGCAGTAGATACGCAGTATTTT.

The genes are TRBV18 and TRBJ1-2, with D perhaps TRBD1 (5 bases). The CDR3 runs 15 residues. Germline-derived CDR1 and CDR2 are KGHSH and LQKENI. Trimming took off 0 bases at V and 5 bases at J, with 13 bases between the two ends. CDR3 in DNA: TGTGCCAGCTCACCACCGGGCAGCGGGACTTATGGCTACACCTTC. Protein product: CASSPPGSGTYGYTF.

The J gene is TRBJ2-1, the V gene TRBV4-1; weak D call: TRBD1 (6 bases). CDR1 and CDR2 from the germline V gene are MGHRA and YSYEKL. V was trimmed by 1 base and J by 0 bases, leaving 16 bases between them. This CDR3 contains 18 residues. CDR3 sequence (DNA): TGCGCCAGCAGCCAAGTTATCCCACCCAGGGGCTCCTACAATGAGCAGTTCTTC. Its translation is CASSQVIPPRGSYNEQFF.

V usage is TRBV25-1 and J usage is TRBJ1-1; possibly TRBD1 for D (6 bases). Germline CDR1 is MGHDK and CDR2 is SYGVNS. Trimming took off 6 bases at V and 3 bases at J, with 11 bases between the two ends. The length of the CDR3 is 13 residues. Here the CDR3 reads CASSLDSYTEAFF. The CDR3 coding sequence is TGTGCCAGCAGCCTGGACAGCTACACTGAAGCTTTCTTT.

The gene calls are TRBV7-9 and TRBJ1-2; 9 nucleotides agree with TRBD1. CDR1 and CDR2 (germline): SEHNR, FQNEAQ (reference sequence). The CDR3 runs to 13 residues. V gave up 5 bases and J gave up 8 bases; unmatched junction bases: 6. CDR3 sequence reads: CASSPDRGEGYTF. CDR3 nucleotides: TGTGCCAGCAGCCCGGACAGGGGTGAGGGCTACACCTTC.

The sample holds one count of this clone. The gene calls are TRBV6-5 and TRBJ1-1, with TRBD1 matching over 8 bases. V shed 5 bases and J 6 bases; nucleotides not matched to a gene: 11. The length of the CDR3 is 15 residues. Germline V CDR1 and CDR2: MNHEY, SVGAGI. In DNA form, the CDR3 reads TGTGCCAGCAGTCCACATGCAGGGGGCTATGCTGAAGCTTTCTTT. Translating it yields CASSPHAGGYAEAFF.

This clone was found once. V and J are TRBV9 and TRBJ1-1; 7 bases agree with TRBD1. After removal of 4 bases from V and 1 base from J, the junction contained 10 bases not matched to a gene. CDR1 and CDR2 from the germline V gene are SGDLS and YYNGEE. The CDR3 sequence is 16 residues long. CDR3 DNA: TGTGCCAGCAGCCCCCAATCGGGGACAGCGAACACTGAAGCTTTCTTT. Protein: CASSPQSGTANTEAFF. Complete variable domain (other parts from reference TRBV9 and TRBJ1-1): DSGVTQTPKHLITATGQRVTLRCSPRSGDLSVYWYQQSLDQGLQFLIQYYNGEERAKGNILERFSAQQFPDLHSELNLSSLELGDSALYFCASSPQSGTANTEAFFGQGTRLTVV.

V usage is TRBV3-1 (or the pseudogene TRBV3-2) and J usage is TRBJ2-5, with 7 positions matching TRBD2. CDR1 is LGHDT, CDR2 YNNKEL, per germline (reference sequence). This CDR3 has 13 amino acids. V trimming: 5 bases; J trimming: 5 bases; junction bases outside the gene matches: 5. The CDR3 DNA is TGTGCCAGCAGCAATTGGGGGGGGGAGACCCAGTACTTC. It specifies CASSNWGGETQYF.

V gene TRBV6-1 combines with J gene TRBJ1-6; 7 nucleotides agree with TRBD1. The CDR3 consists of 17 residues. Germline CDR1 reads MNHNS; CDR2 reads SASEGT. Losses at the gene ends were 2 bases for V and 6 bases for J; bases not matched to a gene: 10. CDR3 in amino acids: CASSESKPGQINSPLHF. The CDR3 nucleotides are TGTGCCAGCAGTGAATCAAAACCGGGACAGATTAATTCACCCCTCCACTTT.

This clone was detected once. The chain is built from TRBV9 and TRBJ1-1, with D maybe TRBD1 (6 bases). Germline V gene lookup returns CDR1 SGDLS and CDR2 YYNGEE. Trimming removed 3 bases from V and 1 base from J, with 10 bases in between. The CDR3 length is 14 residues. CDR3 sequence reads: CASSGGQQNTEAFF. CDR3 in DNA: TGTGCCAGCAGCGGGGGACAACAGAACACTGAAGCTTTCTTT. Together with reference TRBV9 and TRBJ1-1, the CDR3 gives the full variable domain: DSGVTQTPKHLITATGQRVTLRCSPRSGDLSVYWYQQSLDQGLQFLIQYYNGEERAKGNILERFSAQQFPDLHSELNLSSLELGDSALYFCASSGGQQNTEAFFGQGTRLTVV.

This chain connects TRBV28 to TRBJ1-5; 10 positions match TRBD1. CDR3 length equals 19 residues. Trimming cost V 7 bases and J 0 bases; bases outside gene matches: 15. Germline CDR1 and CDR2: MDHEN and SYDVKM. CDR3 sequence reads: CASTPQGQGMWYSNQPQHF. The CDR3 coding sequence is TGTGCCAGCACCCCCCAGGGACAGGGGATGTGGTATAGCAATCAGCCCCAGCATTTT. The variable domain in full, completed from reference TRBV28 and TRBJ1-5, reads DVKVTQSSRYLVKRTGEKVFLECVQDMDHENMFWYRQDPGLGLRLIYFSYDVKMKEKGDIPEGYSVSREKKERFSLILESASTNQTSMYLCASTPQGQGMWYSNQPQHFGDGTRLSIL.